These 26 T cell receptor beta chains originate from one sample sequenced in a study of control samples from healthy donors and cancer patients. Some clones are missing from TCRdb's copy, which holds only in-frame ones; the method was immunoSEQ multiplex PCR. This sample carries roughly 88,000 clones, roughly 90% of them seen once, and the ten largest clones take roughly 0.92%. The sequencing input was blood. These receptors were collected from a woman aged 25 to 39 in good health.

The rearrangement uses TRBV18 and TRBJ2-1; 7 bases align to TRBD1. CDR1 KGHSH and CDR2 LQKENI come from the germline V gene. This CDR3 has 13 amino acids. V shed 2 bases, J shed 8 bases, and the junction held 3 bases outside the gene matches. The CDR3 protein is CASSPGTVDEQFF. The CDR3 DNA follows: TGTGCCAGCTCACCAGGGACAGTAGATGAGCAGTTCTTC.

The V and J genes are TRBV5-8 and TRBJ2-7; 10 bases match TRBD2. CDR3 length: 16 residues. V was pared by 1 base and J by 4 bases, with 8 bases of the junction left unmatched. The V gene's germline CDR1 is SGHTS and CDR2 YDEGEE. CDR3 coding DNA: TGTGCCAGCAGCTTGTTAGCGGGAGGCAAACGGTACGAGCAGTACTTC. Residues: CASSLLAGGKRYEQYF.

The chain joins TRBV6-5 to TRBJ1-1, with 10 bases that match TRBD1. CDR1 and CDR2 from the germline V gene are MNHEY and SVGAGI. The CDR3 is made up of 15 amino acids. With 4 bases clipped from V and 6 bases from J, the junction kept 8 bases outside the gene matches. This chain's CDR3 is CASSSVTGGLAEAFF. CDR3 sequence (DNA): TGTGCCAGCAGTTCCGTGACAGGGGGCTTAGCTGAAGCTTTCTTT.

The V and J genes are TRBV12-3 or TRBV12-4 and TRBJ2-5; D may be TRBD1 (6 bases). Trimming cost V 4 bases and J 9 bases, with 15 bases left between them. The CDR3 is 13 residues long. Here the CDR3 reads CASSSVEEGAQYF. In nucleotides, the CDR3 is TGTGCCAGCAGTTCGGTGGAAGAGGGGGCCCAGTACTTC.

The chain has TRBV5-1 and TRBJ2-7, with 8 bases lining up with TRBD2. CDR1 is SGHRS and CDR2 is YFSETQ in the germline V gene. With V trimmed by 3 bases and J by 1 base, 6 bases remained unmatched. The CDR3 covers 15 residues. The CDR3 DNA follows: TGCGCCAGCAGCTCCTCCCGGGAGGGGTCCTACGAGCAGTACTTC. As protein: CASSSSREGSYEQYF.

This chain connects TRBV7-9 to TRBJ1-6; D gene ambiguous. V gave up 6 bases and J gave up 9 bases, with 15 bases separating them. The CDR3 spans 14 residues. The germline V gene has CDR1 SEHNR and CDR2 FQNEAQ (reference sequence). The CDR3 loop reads CASSQPVSGSPLHF. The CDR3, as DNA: TGTGCCAGCAGTCAACCCGTGAGCGGTTCACCCCTCCACTTT.

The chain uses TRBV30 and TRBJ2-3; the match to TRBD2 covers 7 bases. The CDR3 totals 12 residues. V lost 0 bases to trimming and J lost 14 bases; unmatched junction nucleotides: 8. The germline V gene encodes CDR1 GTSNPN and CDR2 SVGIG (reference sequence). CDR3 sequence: CAWSVSAGRGYF. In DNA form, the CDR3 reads TGTGCCTGGAGTGTCTCAGCGGGGCGCGGGTATTTT.

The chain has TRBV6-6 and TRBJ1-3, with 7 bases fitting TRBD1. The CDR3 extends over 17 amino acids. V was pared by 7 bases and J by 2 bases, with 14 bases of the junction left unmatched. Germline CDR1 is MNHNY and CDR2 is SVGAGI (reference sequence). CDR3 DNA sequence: TGTGCCAGCACTCGGAATTCCGGGACAGCGACTGGAAACACCATATATTTT. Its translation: CASTRNSGTATGNTIYF.

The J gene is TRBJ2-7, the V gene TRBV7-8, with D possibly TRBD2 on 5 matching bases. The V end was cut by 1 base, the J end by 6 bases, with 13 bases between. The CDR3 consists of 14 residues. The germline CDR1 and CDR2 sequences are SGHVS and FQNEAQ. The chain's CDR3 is CASSLGTGSGEQYF. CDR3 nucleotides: TGTGCCAGCAGCTTAGGAACGGGGTCGGGCGAGCAGTACTTC.

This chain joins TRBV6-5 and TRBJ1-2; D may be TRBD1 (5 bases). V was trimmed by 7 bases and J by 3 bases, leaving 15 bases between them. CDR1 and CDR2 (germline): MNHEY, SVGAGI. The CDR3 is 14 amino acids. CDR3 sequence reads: CASNIAGTDYGYTF. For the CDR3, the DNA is TGTGCCAGCAATATCGCCGGGACGGACTATGGCTACACCTTC.

The CDR3 spells CASSLLAGADEQYF. The CDR3 region has the DNA TGTGCCAGCAGCTTACTAGCGGGAGCGGACGAGCAGTACTTC. The chain combines TRBV7-9 with TRBJ2-7; TRBD2 matches at 10 bases. With V trimmed by 2 bases and J by 5 bases, 3 bases remained unmatched. CDR3 length: 14 amino acids. In germline, CDR1 is SEHNR, CDR2 FQNEAQ (reference sequence).

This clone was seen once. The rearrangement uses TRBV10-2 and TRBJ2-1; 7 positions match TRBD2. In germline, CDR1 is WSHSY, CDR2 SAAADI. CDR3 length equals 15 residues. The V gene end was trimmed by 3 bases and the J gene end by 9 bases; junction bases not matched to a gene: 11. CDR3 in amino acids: CASSDSSGSYGEQFF. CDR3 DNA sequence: TGCGCCAGCAGTGATAGTAGCGGGTCGTACGGTGAGCAGTTCTTC.

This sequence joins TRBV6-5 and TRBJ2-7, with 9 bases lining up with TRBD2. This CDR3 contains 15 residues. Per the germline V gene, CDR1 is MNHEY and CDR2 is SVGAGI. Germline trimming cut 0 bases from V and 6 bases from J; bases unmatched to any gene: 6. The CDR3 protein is CASSYSMSGGTEQYF. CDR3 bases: TGTGCCAGCAGTTACTCGATGAGCGGGGGGACCGAGCAGTACTTC.

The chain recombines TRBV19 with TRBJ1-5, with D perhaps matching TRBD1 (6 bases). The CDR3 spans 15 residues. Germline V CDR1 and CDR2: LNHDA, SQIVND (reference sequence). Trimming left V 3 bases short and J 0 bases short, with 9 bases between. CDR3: CASSMDSYSNQPQHF. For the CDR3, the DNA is TGTGCCAGTAGTATGGACAGTTATAGCAATCAGCCCCAGCATTTT.

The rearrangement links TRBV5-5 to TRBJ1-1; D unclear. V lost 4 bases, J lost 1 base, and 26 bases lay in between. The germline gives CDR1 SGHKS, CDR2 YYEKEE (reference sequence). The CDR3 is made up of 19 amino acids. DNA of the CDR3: TGTGCCAGCAGCATCCTAACGGCCCTCAGAACTCGACCGAACACTGAAGCTTTCTTT. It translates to CASSILTALRTRPNTEAFF.

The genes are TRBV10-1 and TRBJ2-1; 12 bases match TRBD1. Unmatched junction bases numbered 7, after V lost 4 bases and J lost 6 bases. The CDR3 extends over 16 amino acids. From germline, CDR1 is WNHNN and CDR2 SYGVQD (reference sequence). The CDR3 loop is CASSGDRGRNSNEQFF. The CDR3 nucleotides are TGCGCCAGCAGTGGGGACAGGGGGCGAAATTCCAATGAGCAGTTCTTC.

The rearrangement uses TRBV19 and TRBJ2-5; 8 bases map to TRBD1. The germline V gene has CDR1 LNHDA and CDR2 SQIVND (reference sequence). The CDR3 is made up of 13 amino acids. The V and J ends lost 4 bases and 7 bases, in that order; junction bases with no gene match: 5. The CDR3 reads CASSTDRDGTQYF. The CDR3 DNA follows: TGTGCCAGTAGTACGGACAGGGACGGGACCCAGTACTTC.

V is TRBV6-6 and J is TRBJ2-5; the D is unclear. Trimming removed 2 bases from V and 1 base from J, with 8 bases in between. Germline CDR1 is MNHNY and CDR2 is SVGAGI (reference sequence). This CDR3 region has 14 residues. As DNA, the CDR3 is TGTGCCAGCAGTTACACGGTCAGCCAAGAGACCCAGTACTTC. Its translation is CASSYTVSQETQYF.

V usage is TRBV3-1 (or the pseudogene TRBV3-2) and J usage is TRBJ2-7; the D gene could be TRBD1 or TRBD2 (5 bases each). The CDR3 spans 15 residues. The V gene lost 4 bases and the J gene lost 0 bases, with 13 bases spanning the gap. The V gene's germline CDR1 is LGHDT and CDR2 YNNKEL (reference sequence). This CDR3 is CASSPPGRRSYEQYF. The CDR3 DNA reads TGTGCCAGCAGCCCTCCGGGACGCCGCTCCTACGAGCAGTACTTC.

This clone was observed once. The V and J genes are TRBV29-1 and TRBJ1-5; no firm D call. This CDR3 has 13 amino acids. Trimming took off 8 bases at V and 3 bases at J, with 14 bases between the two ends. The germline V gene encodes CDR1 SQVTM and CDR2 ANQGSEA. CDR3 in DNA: TGCAGCTATCAGCACGGGTACAATCAGCCCCAGCATTTT. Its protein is CSYQHGYNQPQHF.

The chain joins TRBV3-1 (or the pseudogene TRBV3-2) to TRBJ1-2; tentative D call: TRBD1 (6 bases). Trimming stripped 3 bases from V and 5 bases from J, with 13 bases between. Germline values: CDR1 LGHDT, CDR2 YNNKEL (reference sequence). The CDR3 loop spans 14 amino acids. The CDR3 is CASSHQGKGYGYTF. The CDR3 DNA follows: TGTGCCAGCAGCCATCAGGGGAAAGGGTATGGCTACACCTTC.

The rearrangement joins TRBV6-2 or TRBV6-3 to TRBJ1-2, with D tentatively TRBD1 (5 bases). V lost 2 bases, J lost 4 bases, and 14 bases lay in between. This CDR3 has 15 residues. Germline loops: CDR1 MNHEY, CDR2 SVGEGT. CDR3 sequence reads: CASSYGAGSIYGYTF. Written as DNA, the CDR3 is TGTGCCAGCAGTTACGGGGCAGGGTCGATCTATGGCTACACCTTC.

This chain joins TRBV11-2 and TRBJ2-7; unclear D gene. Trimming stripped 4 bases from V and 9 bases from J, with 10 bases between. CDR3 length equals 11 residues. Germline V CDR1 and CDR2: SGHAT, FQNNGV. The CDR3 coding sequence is TGTGCCAGCAGCTCTACAACGGGGCAGTACTTC. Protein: CASSSTTGQYF. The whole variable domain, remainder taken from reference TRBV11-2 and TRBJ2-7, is EAGVAQSPRYKIIEKRQSVAFWCNPISGHATLYWYQQILGQGPKLLIQFQNNGVVDDSQLPKDRFSAERLKGVDSTLKIQPAKLEDSAVYLCASSSTTGQYFGPGTRLTVT.

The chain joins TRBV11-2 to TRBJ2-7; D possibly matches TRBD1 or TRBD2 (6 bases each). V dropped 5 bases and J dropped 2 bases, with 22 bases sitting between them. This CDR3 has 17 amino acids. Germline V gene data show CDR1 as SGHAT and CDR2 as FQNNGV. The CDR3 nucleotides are TGTGCCAGCAGCCCCATCGGAGGGGGGAGGTATACCTACGAGCAGTACTTC. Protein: CASSPIGGGRYTYEQYF.

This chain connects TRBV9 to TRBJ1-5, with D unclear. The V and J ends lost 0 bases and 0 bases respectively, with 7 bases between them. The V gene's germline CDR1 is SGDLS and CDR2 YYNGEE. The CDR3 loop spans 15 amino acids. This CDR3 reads CASSVGETSNQPQHF. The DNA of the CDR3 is TGTGCCAGCAGCGTAGGCGAGACTAGCAATCAGCCCCAGCATTTT.

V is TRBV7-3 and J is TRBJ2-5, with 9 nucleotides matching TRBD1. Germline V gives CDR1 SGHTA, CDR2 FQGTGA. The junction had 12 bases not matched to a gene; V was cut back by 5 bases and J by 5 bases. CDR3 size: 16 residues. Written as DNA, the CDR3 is TGTGCCAGCAGCAATCGTCCCGGGACAGGGACGGAGACCCAGTACTTC. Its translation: CASSNRPGTGTETQYF.